A single sample gave rise to the 17 T cell receptor beta chains below, sequenced in a study of cytomegalovirus exposure and HLA in healthy donors. Produced via immunoSEQ multiplex PCR; TCRdb's table is partial and in-frame only. The top ten hold 4.5% of the sample, which has 60,000 to 85,000 clones, 96% seen once. The sample taken for sequencing was PBMCs. The receptors come from a woman between 18 and 29 years old in good health and CMV-seropositive.

This chain links TRBV30 with TRBJ2-3, with D possibly being TRBD1 (6 bases). Germline V gene sequence: CDR1 GTSNPN, CDR2 SVGIG (reference sequence). V was pared by 5 bases and J by 2 bases, with 14 bases between. The CDR3 length is 14 residues. The CDR3 sequence is CAWWGRTLTDTQYF. Here the CDR3 DNA reads TGTGCCTGGTGGGGGCGGACCCTCACAGATACGCAGTATTTT.

J is TRBJ2-1 and V is TRBV4-1; TRBD2 matches at 8 bases. V lost 7 bases and J lost 2; bases outside the gene matches: 10. This CDR3 has 16 amino acids. CDR1 MGHRA and CDR2 YSYEKL come from the germline V gene. The CDR3 sequence is CASTPGGGLAYNEQFF. CDR3 DNA sequence: TGCGCCAGCACCCCCGGGGGGGGACTAGCCTACAATGAGCAGTTCTTC.

J is TRBJ2-4 and V is TRBV28; 7 bases are shared with TRBD2. This CDR3 spans 16 amino acids. Germline CDR1 and CDR2: MDHEN and SYDVKM. V shed 8 bases, J shed 11 bases, and the junction held 21 bases outside the gene matches. CDR3 DNA sequence: TGTGCCAGCGGAAAACCAGTCGGGGGGACGGAAATACTTCAGTACTTC. Translation gives CASGKPVGGTEILQYF.

This chain joins TRBV6-5 and TRBJ1-6; possible D gene TRBD1, 6 bases. Germline assignment: CDR1 MNHEY and CDR2 SVGAGI. Trimming removed 0 bases from V and 7 bases from J, with 13 bases in between. This CDR3 has 16 amino acids. CDR3 protein: CASSYSTGIRNSPLHF. CDR3 coding DNA: TGTGCCAGCAGTTACTCAACAGGGATCAGAAATTCACCCCTCCACTTT.

This chain joins TRBV29-1 and TRBJ1-1, with TRBD1 matching over 8 bases. The CDR3 totals 12 residues. The V and J ends lost 5 bases and 4 bases, in that order; junction bases with no gene match: 3. Germline CDR1 and CDR2: SQVTM and ANQGSEA. For the CDR3, the DNA is TGCAGCGTTCAGGGGGCGACCACTGAAGCTTTCTTT. As protein: CSVQGATTEAFF.

The chain is built from TRBV9 and TRBJ2-1, with 9 bases lining up with TRBD1. The V segment lost 3 bases and the J segment 3 bases; nucleotides outside the gene matches: 4. This CDR3 contains 15 residues. In germline, CDR1 is SGDLS, CDR2 YYNGEE. This chain's CDR3 is CASSETGGVYNEQFF. For the CDR3, the DNA is TGTGCCAGCAGCGAAACAGGGGGCGTCTACAATGAGCAGTTCTTC.

This chain links TRBV18 with TRBJ1-1, with TRBD1 matching 7 bases. CDR1 is KGHSH, CDR2 LQKENI, per germline. The CDR3 is 14 residues long. V was clipped by 3 bases and J by 1 base; unmatched bases: 2. CDR3 DNA: TGTGCCAGCTCACCGGACAGGACGAACACTGAAGCTTTCTTT. Its protein product is CASSPDRTNTEAFF.

The table lists this clone with a count of one. The J gene is TRBJ2-3, the V gene TRBV27, with 7 bases that match TRBD2. Germline V gene lookup returns CDR1 MNHEY and CDR2 SMNVEV (reference sequence). This CDR3 comprises 14 residues. Trimming at V came to 0 bases and at J to 8 bases, leaving 5 bases not matched to a gene. CDR3 amino acids: CASSLSAGASTQYF. As DNA, the CDR3 is TGTGCCAGCAGTTTATCTGCGGGAGCATCTACGCAGTATTTT.

The genes are TRBV7-8 and TRBJ2-7, with 11 bases identical to TRBD2. V trimming: 3 bases; J trimming: 5 bases; junction bases outside the gene matches: 6. CDR3 length: 15 amino acids. CDR1 SGHVS and CDR2 FQNEAQ come from the germline V gene. CDR3 sequence: CASSLVLAGVNEQYF. The DNA for the CDR3 is TGTGCCAGCAGCTTGGTACTAGCGGGAGTCAACGAGCAGTACTTC.

This clone came up once. J is TRBJ2-7 and V is TRBV6-6, with 7 bases matching TRBD1. Germline V gene sequence: CDR1 MNHNY, CDR2 SVGAGI (reference sequence). V lost 6 bases to trimming and J lost 7 bases; unmatched junction nucleotides: 9. The CDR3 contains 13 residues. The CDR3 loop reads CASRQGPPGEQYF. The CDR3 region has the DNA TGTGCCAGCAGACAGGGGCCGCCGGGGGAGCAGTACTTC.

V gene TRBV28 combines with J gene TRBJ1-5; D unclear. The CDR3 runs to 17 residues. CDR1 MDHEN and CDR2 SYDVKM come from the germline V gene. Trimming stripped 5 bases from V and 0 bases from J, with 17 bases between. The CDR3: CASSIRRGGYSNQPQHF. For the CDR3, the DNA is TGTGCCAGCAGTATAAGACGGGGAGGTTATAGCAATCAGCCCCAGCATTTT.

The chain links TRBV7-9 to TRBJ1-4; 8 positions agree with TRBD1. CDR3 size: 16 residues. V dropped 3 bases and J dropped 0; count of bases not matched to a gene: 3. Germline loops: CDR1 SEHNR, CDR2 FQNEAQ (reference sequence). CDR3 in DNA: TGTGCCAGCAGCTTGACAGGGGATGCAACTAATGAAAAACTGTTTTTT. Its protein product is CASSLTGDATNEKLFF.

The gene calls are TRBV9 and TRBJ2-1; 7 nucleotides agree with TRBD1. The V and J ends lost 0 bases and 2 bases, in that order; junction bases with no gene match: 2. Germline V CDR1 and CDR2: SGDLS, YYNGEE. The CDR3 is made up of 15 amino acids. The CDR3 DNA reads TGTGCCAGCAGCGTAGGGGACAGAACCTACAATGAGCAGTTCTTC. Amino acids: CASSVGDRTYNEQFF.

The genes are TRBV4-3 and TRBJ2-7; maybe TRBD2 (6 bases). Between the trimmed V and J ends, which lost 0 bases and 4 bases, there was a span of 7 bases. Germline V lookup: CDR1 LGHNA, CDR2 YSLEER. The CDR3 runs to 13 residues. The CDR3 reads CASSQDRGYEQYF. The CDR3, as DNA: TGCGCCAGCAGCCAAGATCGGGGGTACGAGCAGTACTTC.

The CDR3 protein is CASSSIWSGTTTYEQYF. CDR3 coding DNA: TGTGCCAGCAGCTCGATATGGTCGGGGACTACCACCTACGAGCAGTACTTC. This chain links TRBV5-5 with TRBJ2-7; 7 bases match TRBD2. The CDR3 sequence is 17 residues long. The trim removed 3 bases at V and 2 bases at J, leaving 14 bases unmatched. Germline CDR1 SGHKS, CDR2 YYEKEE (reference sequence).

The gene calls are TRBV19 and TRBJ2-1; 10 nucleotides line up with TRBD2. Germline loops: CDR1 LNHDA, CDR2 SQIVND (reference sequence). Losses at the gene ends were 4 bases for V and 3 bases for J; bases not matched to a gene: 9. The CDR3 runs 17 residues. The CDR3 loop is CASSNLLLAGDYNEQFF. Written as DNA, the CDR3 is TGTGCCAGTAGTAACCTCCTTCTAGCGGGAGACTACAATGAGCAGTTCTTC.

This chain links TRBV27 with TRBJ2-1, with 13 positions matching TRBD2. The CDR3 totals 20 residues. Trimming took 6 bases from V and 0 from J; bases not matched to a gene: 14. Germline V gives CDR1 MNHEY, CDR2 SMNVEV (reference sequence). The CDR3 region has the DNA TGTGCCAGCAGCACTGATTGGACTAGCGGGGGTAAATACTCCTACAATGAGCAGTTCTTC. Translating it yields CASSTDWTSGGKYSYNEQFF.